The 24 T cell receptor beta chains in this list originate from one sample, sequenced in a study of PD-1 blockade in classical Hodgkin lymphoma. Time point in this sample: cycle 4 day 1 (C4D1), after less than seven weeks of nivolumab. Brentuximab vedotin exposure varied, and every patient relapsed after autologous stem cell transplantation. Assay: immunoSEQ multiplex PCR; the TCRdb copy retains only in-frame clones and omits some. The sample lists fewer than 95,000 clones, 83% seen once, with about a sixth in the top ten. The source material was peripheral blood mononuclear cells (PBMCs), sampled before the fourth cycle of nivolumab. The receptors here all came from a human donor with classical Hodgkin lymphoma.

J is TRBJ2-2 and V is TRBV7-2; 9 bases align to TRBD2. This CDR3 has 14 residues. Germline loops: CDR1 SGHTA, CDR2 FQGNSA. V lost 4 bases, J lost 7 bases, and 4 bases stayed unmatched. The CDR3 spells CASSSGLADGELFF. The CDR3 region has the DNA TGTGCCAGCAGCTCGGGACTAGCAGACGGGGAGCTGTTTTTT.

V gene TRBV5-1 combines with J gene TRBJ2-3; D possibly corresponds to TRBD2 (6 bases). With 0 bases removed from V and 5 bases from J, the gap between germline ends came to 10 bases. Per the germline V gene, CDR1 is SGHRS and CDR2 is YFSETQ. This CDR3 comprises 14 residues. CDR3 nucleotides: TGCGCCAGCAGCTTGGGGGAGGCCGGAGATACGCAGTATTTT. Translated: CASSLGEAGDTQYF.

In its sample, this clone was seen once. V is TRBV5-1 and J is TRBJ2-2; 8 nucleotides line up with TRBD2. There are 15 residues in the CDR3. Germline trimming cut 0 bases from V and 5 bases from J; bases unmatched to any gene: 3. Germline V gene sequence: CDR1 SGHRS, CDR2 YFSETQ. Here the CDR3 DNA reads TGCGCCAGCAGCTTGGATCTAGCGGGTACCGGGGAGCTGTTTTTT. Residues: CASSLDLAGTGELFF.

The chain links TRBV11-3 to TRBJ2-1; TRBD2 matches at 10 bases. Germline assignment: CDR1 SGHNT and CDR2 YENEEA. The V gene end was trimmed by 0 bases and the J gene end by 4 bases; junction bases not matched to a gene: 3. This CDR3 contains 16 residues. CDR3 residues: CASSLDASGSYNEQFF. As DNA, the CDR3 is TGTGCCAGCAGCTTAGATGCTAGCGGGAGTTACAATGAGCAGTTCTTC.

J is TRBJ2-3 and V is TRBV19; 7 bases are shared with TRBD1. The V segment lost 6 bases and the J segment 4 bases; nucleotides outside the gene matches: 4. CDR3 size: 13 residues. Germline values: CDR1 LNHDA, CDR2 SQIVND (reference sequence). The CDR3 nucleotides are TGTGCCAGTAGCAAGACAGGGCCAGATACGCAGTATTTT. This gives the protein CASSKTGPDTQYF.

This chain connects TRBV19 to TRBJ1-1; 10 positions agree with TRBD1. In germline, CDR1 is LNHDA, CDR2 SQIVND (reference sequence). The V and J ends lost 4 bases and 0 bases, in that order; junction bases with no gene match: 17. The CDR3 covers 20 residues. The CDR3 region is CASSNRDRGLTRLMNTEAFF. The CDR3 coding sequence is TGTGCCAGTAGTAACCGGGACAGGGGTCTTACGAGACTCATGAACACTGAAGCTTTCTTT.

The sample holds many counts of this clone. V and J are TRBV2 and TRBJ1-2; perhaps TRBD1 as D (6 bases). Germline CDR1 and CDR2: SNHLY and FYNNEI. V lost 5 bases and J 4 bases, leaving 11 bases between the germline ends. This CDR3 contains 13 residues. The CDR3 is CASSPQGGYGYTF. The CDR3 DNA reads TGTGCCAGCAGTCCACAGGGTGGCTATGGCTACACCTTC.

The CDR3 reads CASSVGQANTGELFF. CDR3 DNA: TGTGCCAGCAGCGTAGGGCAGGCGAACACCGGGGAGCTGTTTTTT. The chain joins TRBV9 to TRBJ2-2, with unresolved D. Deletions cut 0 bases from V and 0 bases from J, with 6 bases between. Germline CDR1 reads SGDLS; CDR2 reads YYNGEE. The CDR3 totals 15 residues.

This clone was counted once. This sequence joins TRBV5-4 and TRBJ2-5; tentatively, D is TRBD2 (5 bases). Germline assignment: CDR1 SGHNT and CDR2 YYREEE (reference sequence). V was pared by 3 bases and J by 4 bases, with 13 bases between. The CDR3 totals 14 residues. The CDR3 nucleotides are TGTGCCAGCAGCTCCGCACTAGGTCTAGAGACCCAGTACTTC. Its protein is CASSSALGLETQYF.

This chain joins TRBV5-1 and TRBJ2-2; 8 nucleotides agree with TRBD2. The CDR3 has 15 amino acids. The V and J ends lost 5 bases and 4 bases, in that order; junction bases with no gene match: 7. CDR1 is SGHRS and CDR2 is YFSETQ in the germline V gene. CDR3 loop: CASSSAGVLTGELFF. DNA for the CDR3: TGCGCCAGCAGTTCAGCGGGAGTACTCACCGGGGAGCTGTTTTTT.

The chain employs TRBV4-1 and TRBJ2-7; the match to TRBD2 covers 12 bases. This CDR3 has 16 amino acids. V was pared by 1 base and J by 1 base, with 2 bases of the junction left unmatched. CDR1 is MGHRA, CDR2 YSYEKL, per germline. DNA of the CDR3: TGCGCCAGCAGCCAAGGACTAGCGGGAGAGTCCTACGAGCAGTACTTC. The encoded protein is CASSQGLAGESYEQYF.

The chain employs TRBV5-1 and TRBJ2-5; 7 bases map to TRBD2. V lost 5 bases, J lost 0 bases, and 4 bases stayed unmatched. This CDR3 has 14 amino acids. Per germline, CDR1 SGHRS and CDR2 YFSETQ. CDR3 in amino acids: CASSWEGYQETQYF. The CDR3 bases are TGCGCCAGCAGTTGGGAGGGATACCAAGAGACCCAGTACTTC.

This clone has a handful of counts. The CDR3 sequence: CASRPPGHVNEKLFF. DNA of the CDR3: TGTGCCAGCAGACCACCGGGGCATGTTAATGAAAAACTGTTTTTT. V and J are TRBV6-5 and TRBJ1-4; possible D gene TRBD1, 5 bases. The CDR3 is 15 amino acids. The germline V and J ends were trimmed by 6 bases and 4 bases, with 15 bases remaining between them. Germline V gene data show CDR1 as MNHEY and CDR2 as SVGAGI.

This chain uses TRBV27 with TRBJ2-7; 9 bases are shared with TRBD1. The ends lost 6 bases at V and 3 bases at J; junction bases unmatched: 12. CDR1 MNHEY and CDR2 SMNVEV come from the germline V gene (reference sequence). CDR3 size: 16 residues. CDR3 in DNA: TGTGCCAGCAGAAAGAAGGGACAGGGCATGGGCTACGAGCAGTACTTC. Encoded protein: CASRKKGQGMGYEQYF.

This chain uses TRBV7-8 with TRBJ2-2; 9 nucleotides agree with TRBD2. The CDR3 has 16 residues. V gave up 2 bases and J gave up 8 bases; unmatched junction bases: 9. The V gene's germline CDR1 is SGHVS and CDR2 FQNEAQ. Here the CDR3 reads CASSLRVAGVQGELFF. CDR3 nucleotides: TGTGCCAGCAGCTTAAGGGTAGCGGGAGTTCAGGGGGAGCTGTTTTTT.

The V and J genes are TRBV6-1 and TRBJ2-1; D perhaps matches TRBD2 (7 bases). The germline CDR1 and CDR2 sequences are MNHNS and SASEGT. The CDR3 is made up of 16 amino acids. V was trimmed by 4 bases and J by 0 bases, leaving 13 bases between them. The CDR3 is CASSGKAGASYNEQFF. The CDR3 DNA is TGTGCCAGCAGTGGGAAGGCGGGGGCCTCCTACAATGAGCAGTTCTTC.

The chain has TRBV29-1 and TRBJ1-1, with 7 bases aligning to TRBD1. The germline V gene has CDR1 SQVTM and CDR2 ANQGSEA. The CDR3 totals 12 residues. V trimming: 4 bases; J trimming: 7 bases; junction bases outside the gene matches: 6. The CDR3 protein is CSVGQGVDEAFF. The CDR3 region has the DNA TGCAGCGTTGGGCAGGGGGTAGATGAAGCTTTCTTT. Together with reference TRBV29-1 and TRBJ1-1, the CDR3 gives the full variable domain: SAVISQKPSRDICQRGTSLTIQCQVDSQVTMMFWYRQQPGQSLTLIATANQGSEATYESGFVIDKFPISRPNLTFSTLTVSNMSPEDSSIYLCSVGQGVDEAFFGQGTRLTVV.

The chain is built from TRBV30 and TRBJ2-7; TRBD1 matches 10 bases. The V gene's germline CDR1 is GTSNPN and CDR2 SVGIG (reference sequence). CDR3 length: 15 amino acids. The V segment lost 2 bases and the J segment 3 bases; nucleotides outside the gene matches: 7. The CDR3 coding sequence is TGTGCCTGGAGTCGAGCGGGACAGGGGTACTACGAGCAGTACTTC. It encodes CAWSRAGQGYYEQYF.

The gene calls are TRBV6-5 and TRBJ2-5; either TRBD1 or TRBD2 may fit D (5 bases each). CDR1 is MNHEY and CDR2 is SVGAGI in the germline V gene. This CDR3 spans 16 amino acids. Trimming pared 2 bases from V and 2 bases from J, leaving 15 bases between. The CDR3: CASSYDPGRAQETQYF. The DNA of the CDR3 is TGTGCCAGCAGTTACGATCCGGGACGCGCGCAAGAGACCCAGTACTTC.

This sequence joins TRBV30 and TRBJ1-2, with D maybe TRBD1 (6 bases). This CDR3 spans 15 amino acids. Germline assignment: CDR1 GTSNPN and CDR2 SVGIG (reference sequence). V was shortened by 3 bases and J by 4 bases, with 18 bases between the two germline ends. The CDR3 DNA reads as TGTGCCTGGAGCCACCAGGACAGACTCATCTATGGCTACACCTTC. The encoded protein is CAWSHQDRLIYGYTF.

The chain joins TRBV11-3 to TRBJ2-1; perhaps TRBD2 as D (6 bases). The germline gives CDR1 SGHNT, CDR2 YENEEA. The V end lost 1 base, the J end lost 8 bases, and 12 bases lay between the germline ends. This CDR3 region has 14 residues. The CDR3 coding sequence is TGTGCCAGCAGCTTAGTTGGGGGGATGGATGAGCAGTTCTTC. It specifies CASSLVGGMDEQFF. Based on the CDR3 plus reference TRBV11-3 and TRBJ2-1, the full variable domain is EAGVVQSPRYKIIEKKQPVAFWCNPISGHNTLYWYLQNLGQGPELLIRYENEEAVDDSQLPKDRFSAERLKGVDSTLKIQPAELGDSAVYLCASSLVGGMDEQFFGPGTRLTVL.

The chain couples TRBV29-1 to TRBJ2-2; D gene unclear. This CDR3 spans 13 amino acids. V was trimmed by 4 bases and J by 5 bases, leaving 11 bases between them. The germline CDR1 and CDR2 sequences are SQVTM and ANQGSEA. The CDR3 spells CSVAKEPTGELFF. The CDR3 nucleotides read TGCAGCGTTGCTAAGGAGCCAACCGGGGAGCTGTTTTTT.

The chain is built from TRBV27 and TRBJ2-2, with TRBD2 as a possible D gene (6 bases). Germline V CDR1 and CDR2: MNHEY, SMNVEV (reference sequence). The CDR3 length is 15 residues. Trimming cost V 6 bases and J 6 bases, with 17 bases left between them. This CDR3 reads CASSRGGRVPGELFF. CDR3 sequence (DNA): TGTGCCAGCAGCCGTGGGGGGAGAGTCCCCGGGGAGCTGTTTTTT.

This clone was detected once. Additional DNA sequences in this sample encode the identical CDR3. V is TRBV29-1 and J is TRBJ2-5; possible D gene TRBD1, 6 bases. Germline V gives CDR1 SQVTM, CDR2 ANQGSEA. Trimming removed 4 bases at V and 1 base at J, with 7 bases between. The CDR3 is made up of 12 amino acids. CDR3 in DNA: TGCAGCGTTGCACAGGGCCAAGAGACCCAGTACTTC. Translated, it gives CSVAQGQETQYF.